This TCR beta chain was sequenced for a study of T-cell reconstitution after alpha-beta-depleted transplantation in children (dated by TCRdb to between 2015 and 2016). A note on the overall study: The study quantitatively tracked T-cell immune reconstitution after TCRalphabeta/CD19-depleted allogeneic hematopoietic cell transplantation in children using TCR repertoire profiling.

The CDR3 runs 13 residues from the cysteine to the phenylalanine. Only the CDR3 part of the read is kept: 39 bases, read in frame from the first base. The V and J ends are trimmed by 5 bases and 0 bases, leaving 11 bases between them. The germline V gene yields SQVTM for CDR1 and ANQGSEA for CDR2. This clonotype was picked up a small number of times. Its antigen specificity is not known. Base qualities are not recorded, but no much larger clone differs from it by a single base. Library construction relied on PCR. The sequencer listed for this sample is Illumina HiSeq 2500. Molecular barcoding was employed in the preparation of TCR libraries, with unique molecular identifiers being used to normalize TCRbeta repertoire quantification. The public reads were reprocessed in TCRdb via fastp at Q25 and MiXCR, keeping in-frame beta chains. Merged by CDR3 protein, the rows form single entries marked with the most common genes and DNA. Recorded for this sample are nearly 400,000 distinct CDR3 sequences; around 20% of them occurred a single time. The ten most abundant clones make up 3% to 4.5% of the sample.

The clonotype originates from a human donor who donated a stem cell graft to a child with acute myeloid leukemia. Sequences were derived from PBMCs from the stem cell graft donor, sampled from the stem cell graft. The sequence joins TRBV29-1 to TRBJ2-7, with TRBD1 perhaps the D gene, on 6 matching bases. At the DNA level, the sequence is TGCAGCGTTTCAGGGGCCAGCTCCTACGAGCAGTACTTC. This gives the protein CSVSGASSYEQYF.